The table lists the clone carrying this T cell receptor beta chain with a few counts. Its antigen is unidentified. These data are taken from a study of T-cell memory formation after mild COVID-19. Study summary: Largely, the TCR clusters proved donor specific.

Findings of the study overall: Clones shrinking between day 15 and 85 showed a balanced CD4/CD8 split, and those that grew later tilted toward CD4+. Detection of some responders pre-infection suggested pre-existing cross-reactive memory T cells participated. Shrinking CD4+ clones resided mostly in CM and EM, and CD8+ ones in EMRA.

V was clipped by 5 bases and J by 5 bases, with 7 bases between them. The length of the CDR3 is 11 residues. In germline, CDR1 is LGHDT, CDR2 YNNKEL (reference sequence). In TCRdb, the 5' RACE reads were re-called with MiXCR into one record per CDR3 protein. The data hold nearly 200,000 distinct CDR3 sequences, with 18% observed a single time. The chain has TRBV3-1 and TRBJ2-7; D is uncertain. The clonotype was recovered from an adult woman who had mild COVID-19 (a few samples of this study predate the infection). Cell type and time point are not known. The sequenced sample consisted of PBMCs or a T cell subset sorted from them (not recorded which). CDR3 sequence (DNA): TGTGCCAGCAGCAGGGTTAACGAGCAGTACTTC. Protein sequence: CASSRVNEQYF.